The entry below gives a single T cell receptor (beta chain) sequence along with its context. Its specificity is not known. Reverse transcription of roughly 0.5 to 1 ug RNA was performed with random hexamers. Multiplex PCR with immunoSEQ amplified the TCR beta CDR3 across 54 Vbeta and 13 Jbeta. TCRdb analysed the immunoSEQ multiplex PCR reads with MiXCR anew, one entry per CDR3 protein. This table has 150,000 to 250,000 distinct CDR3 sequences, about 95% appearing once. The data originate from a study of CD8 T cells in Susac syndrome. The study's findings and limits: A relatively small number of individuals underwent TCR sequencing and HLA analysis.

CDR1 is SGHRS and CDR2 is YFSETQ in the germline V gene. The CDR3 has 14 amino acids. V shed 7 bases and J shed 4 bases, with 16 bases lying between them. Sequences were obtained from CD4+ T cells from PBMCs. This sequence joins TRBV5-1 and TRBJ2-3; no definite D call. This receptor was taken from a human donor with multiple sclerosis. The CDR3 sequence is CASSLPDSSDTQYF. Here the CDR3 DNA reads TGCGCCAGCTCTTTACCAGATAGCTCAGATACGCAGTATTTT. Full variable domain (outside the CDR3, taken from reference TRBV5-1 and TRBJ2-3): KAGVTQTPRYLIKTRGQQVTLSCSPISGHRSVSWYQQTPGQGLQFLFEYFSETQRNKGNFPGRFSGRQFSNSRSEMNVSTLELGDSALYLCASSLPDSSDTQYFGPGTRLTVL.